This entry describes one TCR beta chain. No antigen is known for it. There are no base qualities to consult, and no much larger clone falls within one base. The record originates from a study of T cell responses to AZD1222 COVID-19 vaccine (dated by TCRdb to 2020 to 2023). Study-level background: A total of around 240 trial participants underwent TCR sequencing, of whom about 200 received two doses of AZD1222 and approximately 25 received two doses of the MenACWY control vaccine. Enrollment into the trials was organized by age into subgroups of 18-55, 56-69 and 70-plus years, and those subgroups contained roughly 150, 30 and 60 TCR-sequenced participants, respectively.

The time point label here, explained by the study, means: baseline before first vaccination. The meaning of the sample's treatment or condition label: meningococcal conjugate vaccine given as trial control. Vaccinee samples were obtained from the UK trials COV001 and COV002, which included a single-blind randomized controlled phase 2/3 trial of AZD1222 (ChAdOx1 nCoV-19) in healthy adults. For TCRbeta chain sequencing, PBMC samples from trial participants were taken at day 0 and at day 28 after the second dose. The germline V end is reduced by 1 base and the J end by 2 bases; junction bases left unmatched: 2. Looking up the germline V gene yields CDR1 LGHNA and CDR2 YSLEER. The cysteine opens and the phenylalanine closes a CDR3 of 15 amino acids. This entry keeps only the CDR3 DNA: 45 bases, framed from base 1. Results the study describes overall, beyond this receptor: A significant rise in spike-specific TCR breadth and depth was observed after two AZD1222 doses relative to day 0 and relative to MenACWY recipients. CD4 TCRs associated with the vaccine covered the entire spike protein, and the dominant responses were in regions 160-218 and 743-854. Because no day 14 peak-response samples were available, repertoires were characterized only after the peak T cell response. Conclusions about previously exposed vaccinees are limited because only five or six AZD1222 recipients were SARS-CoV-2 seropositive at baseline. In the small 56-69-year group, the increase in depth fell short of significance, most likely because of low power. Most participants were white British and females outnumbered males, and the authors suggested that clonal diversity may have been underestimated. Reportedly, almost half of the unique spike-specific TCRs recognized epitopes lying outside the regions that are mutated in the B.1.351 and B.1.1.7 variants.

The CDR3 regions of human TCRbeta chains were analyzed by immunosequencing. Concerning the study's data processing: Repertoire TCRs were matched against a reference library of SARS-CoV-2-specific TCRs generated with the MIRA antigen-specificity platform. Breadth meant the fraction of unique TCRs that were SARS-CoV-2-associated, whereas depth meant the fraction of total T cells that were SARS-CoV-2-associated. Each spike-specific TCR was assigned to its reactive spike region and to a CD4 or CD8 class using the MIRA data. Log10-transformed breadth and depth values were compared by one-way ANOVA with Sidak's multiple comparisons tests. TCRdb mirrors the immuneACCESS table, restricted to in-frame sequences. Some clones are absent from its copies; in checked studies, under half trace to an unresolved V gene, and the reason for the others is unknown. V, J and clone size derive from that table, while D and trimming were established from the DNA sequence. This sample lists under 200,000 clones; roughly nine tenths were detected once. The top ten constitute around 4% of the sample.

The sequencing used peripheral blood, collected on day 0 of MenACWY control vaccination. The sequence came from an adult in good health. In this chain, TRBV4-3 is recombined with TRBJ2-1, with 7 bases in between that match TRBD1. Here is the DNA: TGCGCCAGCAGCCAAGGAGGGGGCCCCTACAATGAGCAGTTCTTC. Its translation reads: CASSQGGGPYNEQFF.